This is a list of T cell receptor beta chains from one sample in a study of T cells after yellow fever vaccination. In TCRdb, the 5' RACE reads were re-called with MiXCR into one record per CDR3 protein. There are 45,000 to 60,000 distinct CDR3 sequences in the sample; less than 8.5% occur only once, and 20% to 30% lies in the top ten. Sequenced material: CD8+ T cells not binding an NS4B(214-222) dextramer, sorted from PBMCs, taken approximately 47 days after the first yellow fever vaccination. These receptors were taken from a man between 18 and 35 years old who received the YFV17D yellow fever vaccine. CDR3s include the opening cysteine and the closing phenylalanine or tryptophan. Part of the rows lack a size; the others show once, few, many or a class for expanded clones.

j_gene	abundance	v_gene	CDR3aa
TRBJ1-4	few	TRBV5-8	CASSSRETNEKLFF
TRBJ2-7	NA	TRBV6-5	CASSYSTQGVHEQYF
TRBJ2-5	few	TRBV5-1	CASSSYWGAGETQYF
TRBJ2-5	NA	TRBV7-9	CASSPLGVGPETQYF
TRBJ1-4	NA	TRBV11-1	CASSLYGRGVATNEKLFF
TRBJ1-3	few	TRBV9	CASSPGTAQPAGNTIYF
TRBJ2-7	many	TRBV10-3	CATLTGTSTGEQYF
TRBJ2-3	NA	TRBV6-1	CASSEGRQGGTDTQYF
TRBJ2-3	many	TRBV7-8	CASSPPNSDTQYF
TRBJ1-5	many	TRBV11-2	CASSLSGGQPQHF
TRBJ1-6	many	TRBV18	CASSPDGQSNSPLHF
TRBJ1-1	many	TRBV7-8	CASSLDSPQRAFF
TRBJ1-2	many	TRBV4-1	CASSPEGGDIYGYTF
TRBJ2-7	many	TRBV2	CASSLDRGAYEQYF
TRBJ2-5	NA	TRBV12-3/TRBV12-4	CASSLGAGVGQETQYF
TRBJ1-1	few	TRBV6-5	CASSYSNRLGAFF
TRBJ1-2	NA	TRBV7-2	CASSLRVSANYGYTF
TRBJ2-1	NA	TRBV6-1	CASRRRAEGYNEQFF
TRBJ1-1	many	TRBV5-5	CASSWRRIMNTEAFF
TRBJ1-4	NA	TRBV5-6	CASSEYSDIIEKLFF
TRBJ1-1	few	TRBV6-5	CASSYSSGRRTEAFF
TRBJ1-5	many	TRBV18	CASSPGPNQPQHF
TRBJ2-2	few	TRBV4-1	CASSTRAAGAAGELFF
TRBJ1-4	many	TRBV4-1	CASSAGSEKLFF
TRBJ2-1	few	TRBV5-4	CASSLFGGNEQFF
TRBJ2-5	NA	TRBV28	CASSNAGGRETQYF
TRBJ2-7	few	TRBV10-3	CAHSYRTGGLEQYF
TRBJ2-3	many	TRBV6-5	CASSYGDTQYF
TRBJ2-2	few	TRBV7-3	CASSLSGNEDTGELFF
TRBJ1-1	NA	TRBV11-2	CASRRTGPLNEAFF
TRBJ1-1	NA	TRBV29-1	CSAGQMNTEAFF
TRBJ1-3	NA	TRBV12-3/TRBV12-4	CASRGQGAFGGGNTIYF
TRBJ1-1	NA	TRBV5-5	CASSRTVGFTEAFF
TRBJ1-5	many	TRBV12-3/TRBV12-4	CASSLARGGQPQHF
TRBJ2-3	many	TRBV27	CASSLRGGPLPDTQYF
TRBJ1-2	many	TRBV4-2	CASSPTGDGYTF
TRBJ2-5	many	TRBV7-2	CASSPTFVRTGQETQYF
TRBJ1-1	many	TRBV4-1	CASSQASRGNTEAFF
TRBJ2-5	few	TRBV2	CASSESVGFLETQYF
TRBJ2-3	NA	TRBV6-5	CASSYSPRTGAYF
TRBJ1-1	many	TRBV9	CASSPGPEAFF
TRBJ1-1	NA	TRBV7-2	CASRFGQGRAEAFF
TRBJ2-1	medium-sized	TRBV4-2	CASSQDRGGVYNEQFF
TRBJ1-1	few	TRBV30	CAWSRSEAFF